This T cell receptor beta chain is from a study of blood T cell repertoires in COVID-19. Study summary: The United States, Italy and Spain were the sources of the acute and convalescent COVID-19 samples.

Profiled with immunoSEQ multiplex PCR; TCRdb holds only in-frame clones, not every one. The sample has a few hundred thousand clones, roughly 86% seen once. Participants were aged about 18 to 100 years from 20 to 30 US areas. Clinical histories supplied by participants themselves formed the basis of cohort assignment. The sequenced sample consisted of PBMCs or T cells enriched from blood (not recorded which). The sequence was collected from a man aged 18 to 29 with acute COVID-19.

CDR3 nucleotide sequence: TGTGCCAGCAGCGCTAGCGGCGGAGGCGCAGATACGCAGTATTTT. Translation gives CASSASGGGADTQYF. V and J are TRBV9 and TRBJ2-3; 7 bases agree with TRBD2. V lost 3 bases and J lost 4; bases outside the gene matches: 8. Germline loops: CDR1 SGDLS, CDR2 YYNGEE. The CDR3 consists of 15 residues. Filled out from reference TRBV9 and TRBJ2-3, the complete variable domain reads DSGVTQTPKHLITATGQRVTLRCSPRSGDLSVYWYQQSLDQGLQFLIQYYNGEERAKGNILERFSAQQFPDLHSELNLSSLELGDSALYFCASSASGGGADTQYFGPGTRLTVL.